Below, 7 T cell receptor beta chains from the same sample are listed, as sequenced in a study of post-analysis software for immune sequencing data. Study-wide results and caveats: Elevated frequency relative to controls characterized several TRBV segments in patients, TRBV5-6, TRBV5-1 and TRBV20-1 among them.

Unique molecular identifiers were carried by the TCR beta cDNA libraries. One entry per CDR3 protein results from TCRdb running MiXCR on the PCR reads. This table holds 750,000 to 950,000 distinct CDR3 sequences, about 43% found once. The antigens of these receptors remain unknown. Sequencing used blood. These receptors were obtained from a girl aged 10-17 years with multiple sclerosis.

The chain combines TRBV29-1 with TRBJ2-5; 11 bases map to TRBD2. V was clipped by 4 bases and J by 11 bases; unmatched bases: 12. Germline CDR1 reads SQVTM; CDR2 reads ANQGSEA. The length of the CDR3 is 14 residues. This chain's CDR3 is CSVVVSLAGGEQYF. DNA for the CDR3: TGCAGCGTTGTGGTTTCGCTAGCGGGAGGAGAGCAGTACTTC.

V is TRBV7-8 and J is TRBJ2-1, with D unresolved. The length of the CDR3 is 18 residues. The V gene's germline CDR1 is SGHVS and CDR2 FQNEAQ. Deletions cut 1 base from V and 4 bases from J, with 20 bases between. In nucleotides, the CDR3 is TGTGCCAGCAGCTTAGGAGAAGTGTCCGTAATTAAATACAATGAGCAGTTCTTC. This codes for CASSLGEVSVIKYNEQFF.

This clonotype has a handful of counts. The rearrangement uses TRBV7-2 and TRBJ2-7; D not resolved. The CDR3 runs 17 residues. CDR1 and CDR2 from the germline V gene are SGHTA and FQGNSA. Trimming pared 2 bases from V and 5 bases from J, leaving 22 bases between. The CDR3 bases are TGTGCCAGCAGCTTAAATGCCCCGGTGAGAGCGTCCCACGAGCAGTACTTC. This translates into CASSLNAPVRASHEQYF.

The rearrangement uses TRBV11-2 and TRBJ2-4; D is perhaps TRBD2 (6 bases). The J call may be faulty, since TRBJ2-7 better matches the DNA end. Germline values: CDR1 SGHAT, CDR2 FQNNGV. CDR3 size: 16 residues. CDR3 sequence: CASSLDLASEGYEQYF. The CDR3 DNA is TGTGCCAGCAGCTTAGATCTGGCTAGCGAGGGCTACGAGCAGTACTTC.

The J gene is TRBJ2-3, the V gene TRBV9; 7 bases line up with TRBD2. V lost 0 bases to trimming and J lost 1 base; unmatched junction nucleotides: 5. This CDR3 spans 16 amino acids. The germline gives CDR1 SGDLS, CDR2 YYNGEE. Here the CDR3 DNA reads TGTGCCAGCAGCGTAGGAGGCGGGAGAGGCACAGATACGCAGTATTTT. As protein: CASSVGGGRGTDTQYF.

The CDR3: CAISELPEYANEQYF. The CDR3 bases are TGTGCCATCAGTGAGTTACCGGAGTACGCCAACGAGCAGTACTTC. This chain uses TRBV10-3 with TRBJ2-7; D not certain. The V end was cut by 1 base, the J end by 5 bases, with 15 bases between. CDR3 length: 15 amino acids. Germline V gene sequence: CDR1 ENHRY, CDR2 SYGVKD.

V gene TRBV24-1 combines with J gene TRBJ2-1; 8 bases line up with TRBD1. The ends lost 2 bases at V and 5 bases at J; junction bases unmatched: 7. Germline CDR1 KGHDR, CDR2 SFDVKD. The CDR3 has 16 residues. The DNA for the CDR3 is TGTGCCACCAGTGATTCTGGTGGACAGGGTAACAATGAGCAGTTCTTC. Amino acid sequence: CATSDSGGQGNNEQFF.